These 26 T cell receptor beta chains were sequenced from one sample in a study of tumor and adjacent non-tumor tissue in lung cancer. RNA was extracted from bulk tissue without any cell sorting. Distant lung tissue was collected more than 3 cm away from the tumor edge. The library came from three nested PCR rounds adapted from ARM-PCR protocols. TCRdb recomputed calls from the multiplex PCR reads with MiXCR, one row per CDR3 protein. The table lists around 80,000 distinct CDR3 sequences, roughly 80% of them singletons. The specimen was distant non-tumor lung tissue. These receptors came from a man aged 55 to 70 with non-small cell lung cancer.

A note on this clonotype: One end of the junction fails to match germline, which may point to a read error. V usage is TRBV6-5 and J usage is TRBJ2-5; perhaps D is TRBD1 or TRBD2 (5 bases each). Germline loops: CDR1 MNHEY, CDR2 SVGAGI. The CDR3 covers 14 residues. Here the CDR3 reads CASSYTGTAGAQYF. The CDR3 coding sequence is TGTGCCAGCAGTTATACCGGGACCGCTGGGGCCCAATACTTC.

On this clonotype: Here the CDR3 omits its conserved ending phenylalanine or tryptophan, so a read error is the likely source. Because the CDR3's place on the DNA is in doubt, the DNA is left out and the CDR3 is given as listed by TCRdb. The CDR3 protein is CSAREKPGGYIY. The chain joins TRBV20-1 to TRBJ1-2. The V gene's germline CDR1 is DFQATT and CDR2 SNEGSKA (reference sequence). From its first to its last residue, the CDR3 has 12 amino acids.

As concerns this clonotype: Sequence at one end of the junction differs from germline and may be a read error. J is TRBJ2-7 and V is TRBV20-1; D uncertain. This CDR3 is built from 12 residues. Per germline, CDR1 DFQATT and CDR2 SNEGSKA (reference sequence). CDR3 nucleotides: TGCAATGCTATAAATAGGGCGGACGAGCAGTACTTC. Its translation: CNAINRADEQYF.

The chain combines TRBV11-3 with TRBJ2-3; 7 positions agree with TRBD1. CDR1 is SGHNT, CDR2 YENEEA, per germline. This CDR3 is 13 amino acids long. CDR3 DNA sequence: TGTGACAGTGGCTTTCAGGGGGTAGATACGCAGTATTTT. It specifies CDSGFQGVDTQYF.

About this clonotype: One end of the junction varies from germline; a read error may be responsible. The V gene is TRBV11-3, the J gene TRBJ2-5; 12 bases are a match to TRBD2. This CDR3 has 15 amino acids. CDR1 and CDR2 from the germline V gene are SGHNT and YENEEA. The CDR3 region is CASSIGLAGWKTHYF. The CDR3 bases are TGTGCCAGCAGCATCGGACTAGCGGGGTGGAAGACCCATTACTTC.

About this clonotype: This may arise from a read error, as a much more abundant clone is one base away. The rearrangement links TRBV20-1 to TRBJ2-7; perhaps TRBD1 as D (5 bases). Trimming took 7 bases from V and 3 from J, leaving 16 bases between them. The CDR3 is made up of 13 amino acids. Germline lookup yields CDR1 DFQATT and CDR2 SNEGSKA (reference sequence). The chain's CDR3 is CSVSGTGFYEQYF. The CDR3 bases are TGCAGTGTTAGTGGAACAGGCTTCTACGAGCAGTACTTC.

Note on this clonotype: Mismatch with germline at one junction end may stem from a read error. This chain joins TRBV11-2 and TRBJ2-2, with D possibly matching TRBD2 (5 bases). The CDR3 sequence is 14 residues long. Germline V gene sequence: CDR1 SGHAT, CDR2 FQNNGV. The CDR3 DNA follows: TGTGCCAGCAGCGAAGGTGGCCGAAGCACCGGGGAGTTGTTT. Amino acid sequence: CASSEGGRSTGELF.

A remark on this clonotype: Its ends do not fully match the called genes, so a read error is possible. The chain links TRBV29-1 to TRBJ1-1; the D is unclear. This CDR3 region has 13 residues. The V gene's germline CDR1 is SQVTM and CDR2 ANQGSEA. In DNA, the CDR3 is TGCATCACTAAGATTGAGGATAACACTGAAGATTTCTTT. It translates to CITKIEDNTEDFF.

As for this clonotype: At one end, the junction sequence differs from germline, possibly due to a read error. The chain employs TRBV11-3 and TRBJ2-3; D unclear. CDR3 length equals 11 residues. Germline V gives CDR1 SGHNT, CDR2 YENEEA. CDR3 in amino acids: CARSLVDTQYF. CDR3 DNA sequence: TGTGCCAGGAGCTTAGTAGATACGCAATATTTT.

To note about this clonotype: The CDR3 does not close with the conserved phenylalanine or tryptophan, likely indicating a read error. The DNA is omitted, as the CDR3 cannot be located on it reliably, and the CDR3 follows TCRdb's listing. The chain combines TRBV11-3 with TRBJ2-1; the D segment call TRBD2 is taken from the table without a DNA check. The CDR3 has 15 residues if both end residues are counted. Germline-derived CDR1 and CDR2 are SGHNT and YENEEA. The chain's CDR3 is CASTPTSGGAHEQLY.

Details on this clonotype: A much larger clone differs from this one at a single base, so this may be a read error. This rearrangement joins TRBV5-1 to TRBJ1-1; D not certain. The CDR3 loop spans 15 amino acids. Looked up from germline, CDR1 is SGHRS and CDR2 is YFSETQ. CDR3 nucleotide sequence: TGCGCCAGCAGCTTGGCGGGAGGGCTGAACACTGAAGCTTCCTTT. It codes for CASSLAGGLNTEASF.

Comments on this clonotype: Sequence at one end of the junction differs from germline and may be a read error. The chain combines TRBV6-2 or TRBV6-3 with TRBJ1-1; D remains unclear. Germline V CDR1 and CDR2: MNHEY, SVGEGT. The CDR3 spans 15 residues. The CDR3 coding sequence is TGTGCCAGCAGTTATCGGGAGACCTTGAACACTGGAGCTTTCTTT. Encoded protein: CASSYRETLNTGAFF.

This clonotype was seen just once. This may arise from a read error, as a much more abundant clone is one base away. The rearrangement joins TRBV12-3 or TRBV12-4 to TRBJ2-1, with a weak D call TRBD2 (5 bases). CDR3 size: 12 residues. The V and J ends lost 7 bases and 9 bases respectively, with 13 bases between them. CDR3 DNA: TGTGCCAGCAACCCCAGTGAGGGTGAGCAGTTCTTC. It codes for CASNPSEGEQFF.

For this clonotype: One end of the junction varies from germline; a read error may be responsible. V usage is TRBV11-2 and J usage is TRBJ2-5; possibly TRBD2 for D (6 bases). This CDR3 spans 13 amino acids. The germline gives CDR1 SGHAT, CDR2 FQNNGV. CDR3 amino acids: CVSSKGSGETQYF. The CDR3 DNA reads as TGTGTCAGCAGCAAGGGCTCGGGGGAGACCCAGTACTTT.

As to this clonotype: A much larger clonotype is one base distant, so this may be a read error. The rearrangement joins TRBV29-1 to TRBJ2-7, with 10 bases lining up with TRBD1. CDR1 is SQVTM and CDR2 is ANQGSEA in the germline V gene. This CDR3 has 14 residues. V gave up 3 bases and J gave up 3 bases; unmatched junction bases: 5. The DNA for the CDR3 is TGCAGCGTTGATGGGACAGGGGTAAGCTACGAGCAGTACTTC. It specifies CSVDGTGVSYEQYF.

Details on this clonotype: An end of the junction does not agree with germline; a read error may underlie this. The rearrangement uses TRBV6-5 and TRBJ1-5; the D gene is possibly TRBD1 (6 bases). Germline V lookup: CDR1 MNHEY, CDR2 SVGAGI. This CDR3 spans 15 amino acids. CDR3 DNA: TGTGCCAGCAGTTACTTACAGGGAAGCAATCAGCTCCAGCGTTTT. Its translation: CASSYLQGSNQLQRF.

This chain links TRBV6-5 with TRBJ2-6; 10 bases are a match to TRBD2. With 6 bases clipped from V and 16 bases from J, the junction kept 21 bases outside the gene matches. The germline V gene has CDR1 MNHEY and CDR2 SVGAGI. The CDR3 loop spans 17 amino acids. DNA of the CDR3: TGTGCCAGCAGCCTAGCGGGAGCCATCTCTGGGGCCAACATTCTGACTTTC. Translating it yields CASSLAGAISGANILTF.

The chain uses TRBV20-1 and TRBJ1-2; 7 bases are shared with TRBD1. The CDR3 is 14 amino acids. Trimming removed 5 bases from V and 9 bases from J; junction bases left unmatched: 15. Germline V gives CDR1 DFQATT, CDR2 SNEGSKA (reference sequence). The CDR3 region has the DNA TGCAGTGCTGAAAGACAGGGAGTCGGCTACCGCTACACCTTC. It translates to CSAERQGVGYRYTF.

This clonotype came up many times. Here the CDR3 reads CASSPGSGFTLHF. In DNA, the CDR3 is TGCGCCAGCAGCCCGGGGTCAGGGTTCACCCTCCACTTT. V and J are TRBV5-1 and TRBJ1-6; a possible D gene is TRBD1 (5 bases). V was pared by 4 bases and J by 14 bases, with 16 bases between. This CDR3 comprises 13 residues. Germline V gene data show CDR1 as SGHRS and CDR2 as YFSETQ.

In its sample, this clonotype was seen a few times. At one end the junction does not follow the germline gene, possibly because of a read error. The chain is built from TRBV6-2 or TRBV6-3 and TRBJ1-1; unclear D gene. The CDR3 is 14 residues long. Germline V gene lookup returns CDR1 MNHEY and CDR2 SVGEGT. CDR3 nucleotides: TGTGCTAGCAGTTACCCATACGGGAACGCTGAAGCTTTATTT. Protein product: CASSYPYGNAEALF.

Comments on this clonotype: An end of the junction differs from the germline gene, which may be a read error. The chain couples TRBV6-5 to TRBJ2-6; 9 bases are shared with TRBD2. Germline V gene sequence: CDR1 MNHEY, CDR2 SVGAGI. This CDR3 has 17 residues. The CDR3, as DNA: TGTGCCAGCAGCCTAGCGGGAACCAGCTCTGGGGTCAACGTCCTGGCTTTC. Translation: CASSLAGTSSGVNVLAF.

Turning to this clonotype: No conserved phenylalanine or tryptophan is present at the end of the CDR3, so a read error is the likely explanation. No DNA is shown, since the ends of the CDR3 on it are uncertain; the CDR3 is the one TCRdb lists. The rearrangement joins TRBV29-1 to TRBJ2-7; TRBD1 is taken as the D call from the table, unchecked against the DNA. 12 amino acids form the CDR3, both terminal residues included. Germline values: CDR1 SQVTM, CDR2 ANQGSEA. The CDR3 spells CSVELQGREQYL.

A remark on this clonotype: An end of the junction does not agree with germline; a read error may underlie this. This sequence joins TRBV20-1 and TRBJ1-1, with TRBD1 matching 9 bases. The CDR3 sequence is 14 residues long. Germline-derived CDR1 and CDR2 are DFQATT and SNEGSKA (reference sequence). This CDR3 reads CCAGRGDRVTGAFF. The CDR3 DNA reads TGCTGTGCTGGAAGGGGGGACAGGGTGACTGGAGCTTTCTTT.

This clonotype has just a few counts. A read error may explain this, as a much larger clone is one base away. The chain couples TRBV7-3 to TRBJ1-1; D ambiguous. There are 13 residues in the CDR3. Germline loops: CDR1 SGHTA, CDR2 FQGTGA. Here the CDR3 DNA reads TGTGCCAGCTGCTTAAGACAGAACACTGAAGCTTTCTTT. It is translated as CASCLRQNTEAFF.

This clonotype was detected only once. J is TRBJ2-2 and V is TRBV12-3 or TRBV12-4; D unresolved. This CDR3 has 15 residues. V dropped 4 bases and J dropped 2 bases, with 11 bases sitting between them. The CDR3 reads CASSSGSRNTGELFF. In DNA, the CDR3 is TGTGCCAGCAGTTCAGGCTCCCGAAACACCGGGGAGCTGTTTTTT.

A single count supports this clonotype. Here the CDR3 omits its conserved ending phenylalanine or tryptophan, so a read error is the likely source. The DNA is left out, because the CDR3 cannot be placed on it with certainty; the CDR3 is given as TCRdb lists it. The rearrangement uses TRBV20-1 and TRBJ2-5; TRBD2 was called by the table and not checked on the DNA. The germline CDR1 and CDR2 sequences are DFQATT and SNEGSKA (reference sequence). The length of the CDR3 is 14 amino acids, counting both ends. CDR3 sequence reads: CSARSGGMIETQYY.